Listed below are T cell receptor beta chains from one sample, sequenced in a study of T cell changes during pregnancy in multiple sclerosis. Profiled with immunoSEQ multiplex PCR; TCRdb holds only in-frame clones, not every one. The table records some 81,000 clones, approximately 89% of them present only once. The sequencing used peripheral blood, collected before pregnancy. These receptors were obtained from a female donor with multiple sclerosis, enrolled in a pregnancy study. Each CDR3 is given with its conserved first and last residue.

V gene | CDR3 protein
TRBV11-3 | CASSSNAGHEQYF
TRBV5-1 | CASSLGLAGGGGNEQFF
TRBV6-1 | CASRSAGGEQFF
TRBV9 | CASSGTVYNEQFF
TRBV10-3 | CAPLAGGRVPTDTQYF
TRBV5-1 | CASSLVADGYEQYF
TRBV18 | CASSPLGQGDTEAFF
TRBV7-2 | CASSADTNYGYTF
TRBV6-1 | CASSAIQGKATEAFF
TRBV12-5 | CASGPPASRTDTQYF
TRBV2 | CASSVAGAGMGTEAFF
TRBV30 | CAWSGGQGNNQPQHF
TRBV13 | CASSPWRDGMTYEQYF
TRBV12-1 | CASSFATVWNQPQHF
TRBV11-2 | CASSLGGGAYEQYF
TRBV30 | CAWTMTVTGTQYF